This T cell receptor (beta chain) was found in a study of patients and donors after allogeneic stem cell transplantation. Each CDR3 protein gets one entry after TCRdb re-called the RT-PCR reads with MiXCR. The sample lists about a million distinct CDR3 sequences, roughly 18% occurring once. This clonotype was observed at least ten times. V lost 1 base to trimming and J lost 7 bases; unmatched junction nucleotides: 16. CDR3 size: 18 residues. V gene TRBV12-3 or TRBV12-4 combines with J gene TRBJ1-1; 9 positions match TRBD1. The sequence was obtained from a human donor who was either an allogeneic HSCT recipient or a stem cell or donor lymphocyte infusion donor (not recorded which). It is not recorded whose cells these are; they may come from a transplant donor. Specimen: blood, either unsorted or a sorted T cell fraction (not recorded which). The CDR3 reads CASSLGWRTGGVNIEAFF. Written as DNA, the CDR3 is TGTGCCAGCAGTTTAGGTTGGAGAACAGGGGGCGTAAATATTGAAGCTTTCTTT.